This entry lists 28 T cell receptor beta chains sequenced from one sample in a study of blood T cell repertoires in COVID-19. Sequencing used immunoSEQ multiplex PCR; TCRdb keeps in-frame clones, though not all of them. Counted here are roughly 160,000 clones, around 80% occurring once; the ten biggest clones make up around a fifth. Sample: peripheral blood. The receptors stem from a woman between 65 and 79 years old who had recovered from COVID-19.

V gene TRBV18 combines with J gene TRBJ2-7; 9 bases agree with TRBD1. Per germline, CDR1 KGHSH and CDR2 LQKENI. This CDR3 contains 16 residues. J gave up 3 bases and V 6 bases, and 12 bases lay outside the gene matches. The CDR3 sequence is CASSPGFGQGLYEQYF. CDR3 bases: TGTGCCAGCTCCCCGGGCTTCGGACAGGGGCTCTACGAGCAGTACTTC.

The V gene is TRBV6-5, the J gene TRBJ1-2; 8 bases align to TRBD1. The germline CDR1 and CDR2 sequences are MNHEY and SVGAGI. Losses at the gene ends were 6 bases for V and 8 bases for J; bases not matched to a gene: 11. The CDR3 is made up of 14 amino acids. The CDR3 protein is CASRDDRGGEGYTF. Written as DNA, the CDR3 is TGTGCCAGCAGGGACGACAGGGGCGGAGAGGGCTACACCTTC.

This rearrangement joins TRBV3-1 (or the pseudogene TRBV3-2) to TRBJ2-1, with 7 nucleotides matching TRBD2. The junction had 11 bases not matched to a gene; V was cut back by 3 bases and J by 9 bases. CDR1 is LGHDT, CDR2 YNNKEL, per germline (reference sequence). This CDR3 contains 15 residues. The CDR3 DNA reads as TGTGCCAGCAGCCATACGAGCGGGGTTTCGGGTGAGCAGTTCTTC. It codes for CASSHTSGVSGEQFF.

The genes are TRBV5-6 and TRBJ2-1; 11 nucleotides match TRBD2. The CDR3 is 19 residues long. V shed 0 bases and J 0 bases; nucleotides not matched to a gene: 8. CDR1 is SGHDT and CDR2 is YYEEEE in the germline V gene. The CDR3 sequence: CASSLGVSGRGSSYNEQFF. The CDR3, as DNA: TGTGCCAGCAGCTTGGGTGTTAGCGGGAGGGGGAGCTCCTACAATGAGCAGTTCTTC.

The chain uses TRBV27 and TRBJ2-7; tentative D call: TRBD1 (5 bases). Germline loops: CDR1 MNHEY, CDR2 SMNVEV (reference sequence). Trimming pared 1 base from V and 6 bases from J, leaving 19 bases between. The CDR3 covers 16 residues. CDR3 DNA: TGTGCCAGCAGTTTATTATCAGGCAGGGTCGTTAGCGAGCAGTACTTC. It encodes CASSLLSGRVVSEQYF.

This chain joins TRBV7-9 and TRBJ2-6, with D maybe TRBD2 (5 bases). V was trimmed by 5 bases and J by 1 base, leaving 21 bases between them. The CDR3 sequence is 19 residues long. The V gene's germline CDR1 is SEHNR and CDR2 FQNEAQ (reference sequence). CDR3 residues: CASSLHPGGVVSGANVLTF. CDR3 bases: TGTGCCAGCAGCCTACACCCTGGAGGTGTGGTGTCTGGGGCCAACGTCCTGACTTTC. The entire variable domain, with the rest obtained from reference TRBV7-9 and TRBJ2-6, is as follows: DTGVSQNPRHKITKRGQNVTFRCDPISEHNRLYWYRQTLGQGPEFLTYFQNEAQLEKSRLLSDRFSAERPKGSFSTLEIQRTEQGDSAMYLCASSLHPGGVVSGANVLTFGAGSRLTVL.

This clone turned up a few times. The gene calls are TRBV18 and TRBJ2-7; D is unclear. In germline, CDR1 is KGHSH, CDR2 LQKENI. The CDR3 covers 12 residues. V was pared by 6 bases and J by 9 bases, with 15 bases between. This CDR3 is CASSQNSDGQYF. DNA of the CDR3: TGTGCCAGCTCGCAAAACAGTGACGGGCAGTACTTC.

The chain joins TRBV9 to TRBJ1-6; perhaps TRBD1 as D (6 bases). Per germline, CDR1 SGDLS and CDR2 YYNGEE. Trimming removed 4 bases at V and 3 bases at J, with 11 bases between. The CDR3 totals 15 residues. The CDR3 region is CASSSGAGYNSPLHF. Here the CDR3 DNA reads TGTGCCAGCAGCTCAGGGGCCGGCTATAATTCACCCCTCCACTTT.

The CDR3 nucleotides are TGTGCCAGCACTGTGGGTGGGACAGGGAGCCTGAACACTGAAGCTTTCTTT. It specifies CASTVGGTGSLNTEAFF. This chain links TRBV18 with TRBJ1-1; 9 positions agree with TRBD1. This CDR3 has 17 amino acids. J gave up 0 bases and V 8 bases, and 13 bases lay outside the gene matches. Germline CDR1 and CDR2: KGHSH and LQKENI.

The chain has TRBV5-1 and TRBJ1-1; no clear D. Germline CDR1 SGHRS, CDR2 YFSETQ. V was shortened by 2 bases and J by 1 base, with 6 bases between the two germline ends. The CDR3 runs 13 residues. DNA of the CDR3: TGCGCCAGCAGCTTTGCGGCGAACACTGAAGCTTTCTTT. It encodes CASSFAANTEAFF.

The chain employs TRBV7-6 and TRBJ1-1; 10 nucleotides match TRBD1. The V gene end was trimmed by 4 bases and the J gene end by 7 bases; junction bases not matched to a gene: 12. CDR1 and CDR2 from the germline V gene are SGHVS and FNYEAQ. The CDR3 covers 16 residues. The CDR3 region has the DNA TGTGCCAGCAGCTCCGGGACAGGGGTTTTCGTCGGTGAAGCTTTCTTT. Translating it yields CASSSGTGVFVGEAFF.

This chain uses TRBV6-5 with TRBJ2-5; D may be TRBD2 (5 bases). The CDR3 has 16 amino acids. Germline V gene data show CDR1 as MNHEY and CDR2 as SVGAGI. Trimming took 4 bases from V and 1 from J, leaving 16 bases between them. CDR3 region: CASSSPEVATQETQYF. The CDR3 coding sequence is TGTGCCAGCAGTTCCCCGGAGGTAGCGACCCAAGAGACCCAGTACTTC.

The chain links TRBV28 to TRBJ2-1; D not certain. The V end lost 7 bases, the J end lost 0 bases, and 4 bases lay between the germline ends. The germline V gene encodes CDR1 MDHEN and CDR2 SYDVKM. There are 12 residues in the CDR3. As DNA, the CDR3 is TGTGCCAGCACGAGCTCCTACAATGAGCAGTTCTTC. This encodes CASTSSYNEQFF.

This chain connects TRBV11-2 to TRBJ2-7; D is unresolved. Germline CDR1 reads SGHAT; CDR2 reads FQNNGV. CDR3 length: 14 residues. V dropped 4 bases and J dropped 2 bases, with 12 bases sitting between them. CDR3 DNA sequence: TGTGCCAGCAGCTCGACCAGGTTAACCTACGAGCAGTACTTC. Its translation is CASSSTRLTYEQYF. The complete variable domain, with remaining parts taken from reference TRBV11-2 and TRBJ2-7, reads EAGVAQSPRYKIIEKRQSVAFWCNPISGHATLYWYQQILGQGPKLLIQFQNNGVVDDSQLPKDRFSAERLKGVDSTLKIQPAKLEDSAVYLCASSSTRLTYEQYFGPGTRLTVT.

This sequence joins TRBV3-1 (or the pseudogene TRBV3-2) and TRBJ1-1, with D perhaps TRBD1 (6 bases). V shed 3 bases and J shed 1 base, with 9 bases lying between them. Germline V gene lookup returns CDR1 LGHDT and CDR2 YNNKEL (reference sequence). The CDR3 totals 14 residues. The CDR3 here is CASSHTTGNTEAFF. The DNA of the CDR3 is TGTGCCAGCAGCCATACGACAGGGAACACTGAAGCTTTCTTT.

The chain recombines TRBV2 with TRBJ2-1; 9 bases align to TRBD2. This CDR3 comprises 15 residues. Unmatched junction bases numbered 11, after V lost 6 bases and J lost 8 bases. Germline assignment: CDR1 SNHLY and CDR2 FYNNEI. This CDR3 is CASSEWASGIDEQFF. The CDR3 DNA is TGTGCCAGCAGCGAATGGGCTAGCGGGATCGATGAGCAGTTCTTC.

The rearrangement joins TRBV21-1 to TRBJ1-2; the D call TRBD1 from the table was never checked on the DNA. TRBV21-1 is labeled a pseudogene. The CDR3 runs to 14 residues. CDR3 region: CASSNGQGDYGYTF. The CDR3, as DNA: TGTGCCAGCAGCAACGGACAGGGGGACTATGGCTACACCTTC.

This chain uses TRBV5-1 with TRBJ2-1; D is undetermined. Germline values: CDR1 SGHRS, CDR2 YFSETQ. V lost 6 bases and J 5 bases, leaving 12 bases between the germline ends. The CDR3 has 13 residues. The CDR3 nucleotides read TGCGCCAGCACCCCACAATCTCACAATGAGCAGTTCTTC. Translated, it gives CASTPQSHNEQFF. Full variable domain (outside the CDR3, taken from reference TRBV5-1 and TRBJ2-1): KAGVTQTPRYLIKTRGQQVTLSCSPISGHRSVSWYQQTPGQGLQFLFEYFSETQRNKGNFPGRFSGRQFSNSRSEMNVSTLELGDSALYLCASTPQSHNEQFFGPGTRLTVL.

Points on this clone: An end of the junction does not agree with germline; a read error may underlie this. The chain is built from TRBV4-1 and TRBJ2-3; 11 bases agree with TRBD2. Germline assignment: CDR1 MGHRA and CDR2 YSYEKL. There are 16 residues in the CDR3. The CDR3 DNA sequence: TGCTCCAGCAGCCGCGGGACTAGCGGTAGCACAGATACGCAGTATTTT. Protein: CSSSRGTSGSTDTQYF.

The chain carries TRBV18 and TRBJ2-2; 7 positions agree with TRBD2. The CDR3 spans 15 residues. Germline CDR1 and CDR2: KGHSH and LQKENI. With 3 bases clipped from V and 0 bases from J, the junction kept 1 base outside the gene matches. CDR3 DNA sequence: TGTGCCAGCTCACCTGCGGGGGCGAACACCGGGGAGCTGTTTTTT. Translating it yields CASSPAGANTGELFF.

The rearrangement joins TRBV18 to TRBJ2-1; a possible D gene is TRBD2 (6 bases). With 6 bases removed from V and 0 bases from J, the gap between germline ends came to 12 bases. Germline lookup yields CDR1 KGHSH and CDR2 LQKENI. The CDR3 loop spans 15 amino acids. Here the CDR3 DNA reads TGTGCCAGCTCGCGGGCGGGGCCCTCCTACAATGAGCAGTTCTTC. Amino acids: CASSRAGPSYNEQFF.

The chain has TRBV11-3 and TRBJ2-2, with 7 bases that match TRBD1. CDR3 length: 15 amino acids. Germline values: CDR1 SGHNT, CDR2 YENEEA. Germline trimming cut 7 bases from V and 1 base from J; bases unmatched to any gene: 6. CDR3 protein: CASTARQGNTGELFF. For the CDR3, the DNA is TGTGCCAGCACCGCGAGACAGGGGAACACCGGGGAGCTGTTTTTT.

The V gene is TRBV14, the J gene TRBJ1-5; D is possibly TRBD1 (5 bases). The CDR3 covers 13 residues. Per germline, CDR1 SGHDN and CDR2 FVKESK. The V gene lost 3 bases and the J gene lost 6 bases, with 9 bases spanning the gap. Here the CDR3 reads CASSHRVGQPQHF. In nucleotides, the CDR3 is TGTGCCAGCAGCCACAGGGTGGGTCAGCCCCAGCATTTT.

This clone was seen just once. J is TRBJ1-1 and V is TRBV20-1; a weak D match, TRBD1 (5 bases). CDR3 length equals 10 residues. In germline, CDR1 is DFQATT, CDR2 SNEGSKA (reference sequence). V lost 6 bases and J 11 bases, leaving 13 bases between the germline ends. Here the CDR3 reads CSAAGRGAFF. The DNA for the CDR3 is TGCAGTGCCGCGGGCCGGGGGGCTTTCTTT.

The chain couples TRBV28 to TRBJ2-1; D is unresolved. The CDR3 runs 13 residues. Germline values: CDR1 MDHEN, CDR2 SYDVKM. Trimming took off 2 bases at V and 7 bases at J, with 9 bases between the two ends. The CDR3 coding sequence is TGTGCCAGCAGTTTAACAGACGGTAATGAGCAGTTCTTC. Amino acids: CASSLTDGNEQFF.

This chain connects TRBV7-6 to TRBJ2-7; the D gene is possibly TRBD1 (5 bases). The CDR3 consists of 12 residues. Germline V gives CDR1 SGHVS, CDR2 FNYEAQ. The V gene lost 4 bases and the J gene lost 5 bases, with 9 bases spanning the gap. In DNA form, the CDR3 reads TGTGCCAGCAGCTCCCACAGGAACGAGCAGTACTTC. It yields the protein CASSSHRNEQYF.

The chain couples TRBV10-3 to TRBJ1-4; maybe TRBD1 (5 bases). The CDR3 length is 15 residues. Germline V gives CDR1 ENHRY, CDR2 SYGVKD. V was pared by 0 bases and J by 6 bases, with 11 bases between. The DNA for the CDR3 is TGTGCCATCAGTGAGTCGGGGGAGGTGGATGAAAAACTGTTTTTT. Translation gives CAISESGEVDEKLFF.

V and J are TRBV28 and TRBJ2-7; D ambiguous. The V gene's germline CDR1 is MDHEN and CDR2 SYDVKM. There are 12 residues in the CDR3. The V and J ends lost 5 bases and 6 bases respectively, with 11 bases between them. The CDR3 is CASSPRRPEQYF. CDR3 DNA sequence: TGTGCCAGCAGTCCCCGTCGTCCCGAGCAGTACTTC.